The clone carrying this TCR beta chain was picked up many times. What it recognizes is unknown. The data belong to a study of T-cell reconstitution after alpha-beta-depleted transplantation in children. Points from the study as a whole: After transplant, high TCRbeta diversity at day 60 in some patients arose from surviving recipient T cells and thymic progenitors. Reportedly, alpha-beta T cells present about two months post-transplant originated from several hundred expanded clones of graft origin. Hyperexpanded clones declined; after one year, newly produced T cells mostly supplied diversity.

From germline, CDR1 is LGHNA and CDR2 YNFKEQ. The CDR3 sequence is 16 residues long. V was cut by 1 base and J by 0 bases, with 10 bases left in between. It was with unique molecular identifiers that the TCRbeta library was prepared. MiXCR, run by TCRdb on the PCR reads, gives a single entry per CDR3 protein. The sample contains roughly 7,700 distinct CDR3 sequences, about 13% of which appear only once. The TCR sequence derives from a patient aged 2-15 years who had a stem cell transplant for inherited bone marrow failure, so the T cells may come from the graft donor. Sequenced here: PBMCs, mostly from graft donor cells, sampled 60 days after TCRalphabeta/CD19-depleted stem cell transplant. The chain uses TRBV4-2 and TRBJ2-1; D is uncertain. For the CDR3, the DNA is TGTGCCAGCAGCCAAGGCCCAGTTAGCTCCTACAATGAGCAGTTCTTC. Encoded protein: CASSQGPVSSYNEQFF.